The sequence of this T cell receptor beta chain was determined in a study of cytomegalovirus exposure and HLA in healthy donors. CDR3 length equals 16 residues. Germline V gives CDR1 SNHLY, CDR2 FYNNEI. Trimming stripped 4 bases from V and 3 bases from J, with 17 bases between. Notes on this clone: The antigen remains unidentified.

Whole-study findings and limits: When a later analysis compared HLA-associated TCR beta chains with equally common others, the HLA-associated chains turned out to be more clonally expanded and to have lower generation probabilities. V- and J-gene trimming in TCR beta was tied to a missense DCLRE1C variant by an analysis performed later.

The primer mix had 60 Vbeta and 13 Jbeta primers. The method was immunoSEQ multiplex PCR; TCRdb's version includes in-frame clones alone and lacks a portion of them. Of 80,000 to 100,000 clones listed, around 77% were seen once; the top ten hold about 3.5%. The chain links TRBV2 to TRBJ2-3; no reliable D call. The receptor was derived from a man aged 40-49 years in good health and CMV-seronegative. Source material: PBMCs. The CDR3 nucleotides are TGTGCCAGCAGTGTATGGAGCAGTGAAAGGACAGATACGCAGTATTTT. This encodes CASSVWSSERTDTQYF.